A selection of T cell receptor beta chains follows, all from one sample in a study of blood T cell repertoires in COVID-19. The assay was immunoSEQ multiplex PCR, and TCRdb's table has in-frame clones only and misses some. Of 220,000 or so clones listed, around 87% were seen once; the top ten hold roughly a tenth. Material: peripheral blood. These receptors came from a woman between 50 and 59 years old with COVID-19, enrolled during active disease. Each CDR3 is given with its conserved first and last residue. A D gene is named only where the DNA matches it firmly. Size is omitted from some rows. Given values are once, few, many or a class for expanded clones.

-	TRBV2	TRBD1	TRBJ2-2	TGTGCCAGCAGTCCCCAGGACAGGGACGGGACCGGGGAGCTGTTTTTT	CASSPQDRDGTGELFF
-	TRBV19	-	TRBJ1-1	TGTGCCAGTGGAGACAGTACCATCACTGAAGCTTTCTTT	CASGDSTITEAFF
-	TRBV29-1	TRBD1	TRBJ1-6	TGCAGCGTTACGACAGGGAACAGGGATTCACCCCTCCACTTT	CSVTTGNRDSPLHF
-	TRBV5-6	TRBD1	TRBJ1-5	TGTGCCAGCAGCAGCGCCGGGACAGGTAATCAGCCCCAGCATTTT	CASSSAGTGNQPQHF
-	TRBV6-2/TRBV6-3	-	TRBJ1-6	TGTGCCAGCAGTTACCAGGGATCACCCCTCCACTTT	CASSYQGSPLHF
-	TRBV10-1	-	TRBJ1-1	TGCGCCAGCAGTGGAACCAGGTCCTTGAACACTGAAGCTTTCTTT	CASSGTRSLNTEAFF
-	TRBV10-1	-	TRBJ2-1	TGCGCCAGCAGTGAGTCGGGCAGGGGCCCGGAGAGCTACAATGAGCAGTTCTTC	CASSESGRGPESYNEQFF
-	TRBV6-1	TRBD1	TRBJ1-3	TGTGCCAGCAGTGACCCCGGGACAGGGGGCGTCGGAAACACCATATATTTT	CASSDPGTGGVGNTIYF
-	TRBV11-3	-	TRBJ1-1	TGTGCCAGCAGCTTAGCGGGGACAAAGAACACTGAAGCTTTCTTT	CASSLAGTKNTEAFF
-	TRBV7-2	TRBD2	TRBJ2-1	TGTGCCAGCAGCTTAGACCGGGGGGGATACAATGAGCAGTTCTTC	CASSLDRGGYNEQFF
-	TRBV27	-	TRBJ2-5	TGTGCCAGCAGTCTACTGTACTCTTCTGAGACCCAGTACTTC	CASSLLYSSETQYF
-	TRBV7-9	TRBD1	TRBJ1-2	TGTGCCAGCAGGGGACAGGGGGTTTATGGCTACACCTTC	CASRGQGVYGYTF
-	TRBV9	TRBD2	TRBJ2-5	TGTGCCAGCAGCGTATCGGGCGGGGGGGCGCAGGAGACCCAGTACTTC	CASSVSGGGAQETQYF
few	TRBV4-2	-	TRBJ2-2	TGTGCCAGCAGCCAAGCAGGGGCGGTGGGGGAGCTGTTTTTT	CASSQAGAVGELFF
-	TRBV5-6	TRBD1	TRBJ1-2	TGTGCCAGCAGCTGGACAGGCTATGGCTACACCTTC	CASSWTGYGYTF
once	TRBV30	-	TRBJ1-2	TGTGCCTGGAGCAAGAAGGGCGGGCGGTATGGCTATGGCTACACCTTC	CAWSKKGGRYGYGYTF
once	TRBV27	-	TRBJ2-3	TGTGCCAGCAGTTATTCAGGGCTTGCAGATACGCAGTATTTT	CASSYSGLADTQYF
-	TRBV7-8	-	TRBJ1-1	TGTGCCAGCAGCCCAGACAGTGGGGCTTTCTTT	CASSPDSGAFF
once	TRBV9	-	TRBJ2-1	TGTGCCAGCAGCGTAGCTAATGGGGGGGCTACCAATGAGCAGTTCTTC	CASSVANGGATNEQFF
-	TRBV7-3	-	TRBJ2-5	TGTGCCAGCAGCTCAGGGCCCCAAGAGACCCAGTACTTC	CASSSGPQETQYF
-	TRBV30	-	TRBJ1-5	TGTGCCTGGAGTGTTGGCAGGGTTCAGCCCCAGCATTTT	CAWSVGRVQPQHF
-	TRBV7-6	TRBD1	TRBJ1-6	TGTGCCAGCAGCTTAGAAGCAGGGGGCTTCTCCTATAATTCACCCCTCCACTTT	CASSLEAGGFSYNSPLHF
-	TRBV21-1	-	TRBJ1-6	TGTGCCATCTCCTGGGCGGGAAATTCACCCCTCCACTTT	CAISWAGNSPLHF
-	TRBV3-1/TRBV3-2	TRBD2	TRBJ2-5	TGTGCCAGCAGCAACGGGGGGGCCGGAGGAGAGACCCAGTACTTC	CASSNGGAGGETQYF
-	TRBV30	-	TRBJ1-6	TGTGCCTGGACCAGGACAGCTAATAATTCACCCCTCCACTTT	CAWTRTANNSPLHF
-	TRBV19	TRBD1	TRBJ2-2	TGTGCCAGTAGAGAGACAGGGGTGAACGGGGAGCTGTTTTTT	CASRETGVNGELFF
-	TRBV18	-	TRBJ2-5	TGTGCCAGCTCACCGGACAGTCTTAGGGAGACCCAGTACTTC	CASSPDSLRETQYF
-	TRBV7-6	TRBD1	TRBJ2-4	TGTGCCAGCAGCCAGGGGGAGAGAAACATTCAGTACTTC	CASSQGERNIQYF
-	TRBV13	-	TRBJ2-1	TGTGCCAGCAGCTTCGGCGGCTACAATGAGCAGTTCTTC	CASSFGGYNEQFF
-	TRBV29-1	-	TRBJ1-1	TGCAGCGTTGAAGAGAGTTACGACACTGAAGCTTTCTTT	CSVEESYDTEAFF
-	TRBV11-1	-	TRBJ1-1	TGTGCCAGCAGCTTAGAGGACTCCACTGAAGCTTTCTTT	CASSLEDSTEAFF
-	TRBV24-1	TRBD1	TRBJ2-2	TGTGCCACCAGTGATCCCCCACAGGGGGCGAGCACCGGGGAGCTGTTTTTT	CATSDPPQGASTGELFF
-	TRBV30	-	TRBJ1-6	TGTGCCTGGAGTGTACAGGGTGTCTATAATTCACCCCTCCACTTT	CAWSVQGVYNSPLHF
many	TRBV29-1	TRBD2	TRBJ2-2	TGCAGCGTCCAAGCGGGGGCCGGCAGTAACACCGGGGAGCTGTTTTTT	CSVQAGAGSNTGELFF
-	TRBV6-4	-	TRBJ1-6	TGTGCCAGCAGTGACATAGGGGTTGGAAATTCACCCCTCCACTTT	CASSDIGVGNSPLHF
-	TRBV30	-	TRBJ1-1	TGTGCCTGGAGTCTCGTGAGGAACACTGAAGCTTTCTTT	CAWSLVRNTEAFF
-	TRBV27	-	TRBJ2-5	TGTGCCAGCAGCTGGAGACAGCAAGAGACCCAGTACTTC	CASSWRQQETQYF
-	TRBV6-5	-	TRBJ1-1	TGTGCCAGCTCCCTCCCAGGGGCTCGAGAAGCTTTCTTT	CASSLPGAREAFF
-	TRBV15	-	TRBJ1-5	TGTGCCACCAGCAGAGGAGTTGATTATCAGCCCCAGCATTTT	CATSRGVDYQPQHF
-	TRBV28	-	TRBJ1-5	TGTGCCAGCAGATCCAGTCGACAGCCTAAGAATCAGCCCCAGCATTTT	CASRSSRQPKNQPQHF
-	TRBV6-5	-	TRBJ1-5	TGTGCCAGCAGTTTACTGTCCGTATATAGCAATCAGCCCCAGCATTTT	CASSLLSVYSNQPQHF
-	TRBV18	TRBD1	TRBJ1-1	TGTGCCAGCTCACCAATGACCAGGGACAGGGCTGGCACTGAAGCTTTCTTT	CASSPMTRDRAGTEAFF
-	TRBV9	TRBD2	TRBJ2-3	TGTGCCAGCAGCGTAGCGAGCGGGGGCACAGATACGCAGTATTTT	CASSVASGGTDTQYF